One and the same sample provided the 9 T cell receptor beta chains below, sequenced in a study of blood T cell repertoires in COVID-19. TCRdb keeps only in-frame clones here, not all; method: immunoSEQ multiplex PCR. The table includes about 190,000 clones, about 88% detected once. The material sequenced was peripheral blood. Source of these receptors: a man aged 25-45 years with active or convalescent COVID-19.

The chain is built from TRBV7-2 and TRBJ2-5, with 8 bases lining up with TRBD1. This CDR3 contains 14 residues. Germline V gene lookup returns CDR1 SGHTA and CDR2 FQGNSA. With V trimmed by 8 bases and J by 4 bases, 9 bases remained unmatched. The CDR3 sequence is CASLDDRGRETQYF. The CDR3 DNA follows: TGTGCCAGCCTCGACGACAGGGGTCGAGAGACCCAGTACTTC.

The chain employs TRBV7-8 and TRBJ2-1, with TRBD2 matching over 12 bases. The CDR3 is 13 residues long. V was clipped by 3 bases and J by 14 bases; unmatched bases: 5. Germline V gene lookup returns CDR1 SGHVS and CDR2 FQNEAQ. The DNA for the CDR3 is TGTGCCAGCAGCTTGACTAGCGGGGGATTCGAGTTCTTC. It translates to CASSLTSGGFEFF.

This clone was found a few times. The chain has TRBV7-2 and TRBJ2-7, with D possibly being TRBD1 (6 bases). Trimming took 6 bases from V and 7 from J, leaving 22 bases between them. The CDR3 is made up of 15 amino acids. Per the germline V gene, CDR1 is SGHTA and CDR2 is FQGNSA. In DNA form, the CDR3 reads TGTGCCAGCAGTCTACAGGGAGCTGGCTCGGGGGAGCAGTACTTC. Residues: CASSLQGAGSGEQYF.

This clone was seen only a few times. The V gene is TRBV6-1, the J gene TRBJ2-3, with D possibly matching TRBD2 (7 bases). Between the trimmed V and J ends, which lost 1 base and 4 bases, there was a span of 15 bases. The V gene's germline CDR1 is MNHNS and CDR2 SASEGT. The CDR3 contains 16 residues. CDR3 in DNA: TGTGCCAGCAGTGAAGTGGGGGGGGCCCTGGCAGATACGCAGTATTTT. As protein: CASSEVGGALADTQYF.

The chain links TRBV3-1 (or the pseudogene TRBV3-2) to TRBJ2-3; 15 bases fit TRBD2. V lost 5 bases and J lost 3; bases outside the gene matches: 9. This CDR3 has 18 amino acids. Germline V gene sequence: CDR1 LGHDT, CDR2 YNNKEL (reference sequence). The CDR3 reads CASSSRTSGGASTDTQYF. The CDR3 DNA follows: TGTGCCAGCAGCTCGCGGACTAGCGGGGGGGCCAGTACAGATACGCAGTATTTT.

The V gene is TRBV11-1, the J gene TRBJ1-2; D is unclear. This CDR3 is built from 15 residues. Germline loops: CDR1 SGHAT, CDR2 FQDESV (reference sequence). The V gene lost 2 bases and the J gene lost 3 bases, with 13 bases spanning the gap. In DNA form, the CDR3 reads TGTGCCAGCAGCTTATCCCCCGGGCGGGACTATGGCTACACCTTC. As protein: CASSLSPGRDYGYTF.

The gene calls are TRBV18 and TRBJ1-5, with D possibly being TRBD1 (6 bases). In germline, CDR1 is KGHSH, CDR2 LQKENI. The CDR3 has 16 residues. V shed 5 bases and J shed 1 base, with 15 bases lying between them. CDR3 coding DNA: TGTGCCAGCTCAGAGGGGGGGGGTATGAGCAATCAGCCCCAGCATTTT. It encodes CASSEGGGMSNQPQHF.

V and J are TRBV7-8 and TRBJ1-6; tentative D call: TRBD1 (5 bases). Trimming cost V 1 base and J 7 bases, with 8 bases left between them. This CDR3 has 14 amino acids. Germline CDR1 SGHVS, CDR2 FQNEAQ. The DNA of the CDR3 is TGTGCCAGCAGCTTAGTGACAGCGAATTCACCCCTCCACTTT. Amino acids: CASSLVTANSPLHF.

The V call is TRBV19, the J call TRBJ1-1; TRBD1 aligns across 7 bases. Germline CDR1 LNHDA, CDR2 SQIVND (reference sequence). The CDR3 loop spans 13 amino acids. J was trimmed by 8 bases and V by 11 bases; bases with no gene match: 14. The CDR3 DNA reads as TGTGCCGCGATACCTACAGGGGCCGCGGAAGCTTTCTTT. Translation: CAAIPTGAAEAFF. The complete variable domain, with remaining parts taken from reference TRBV19 and TRBJ1-1, reads DGGITQSPKYLFRKEGQNVTLSCEQNLNHDAMYWYRQDPGQGLRLIYYSQIVNDFQKGDIAEGYSVSREKKESFPLTVTSAQKNPTAFYLCAAIPTGAAEAFFGQGTRLTVV.